The sequence of this T cell receptor beta chain was determined in a study of blood T cell repertoires in COVID-19. Across the study: In each case, the material was cDNA or gDNA derived from T cells, B-cell-depleted T cells, or PBMCs.

In the original workflow: Estimation of nucleated cell counts was performed using reference gene primer amplification. TCRdb's table, derived via immunoSEQ multiplex PCR, lists solely in-frame clones and lacks some. The DNA was the basis for D and trimming; V, J and clone size are from that table. The data hold 180,000 or so clones, with 86% observed a single time. Germline V gives CDR1 SGHDT, CDR2 YYEEEE. Trimming removed 4 bases at V and 4 bases at J, with 17 bases between. The CDR3 loop spans 15 amino acids. Followed longitudinally, the Seattle patients had been enrolled during active infection. The origin of this receptor is an older woman with COVID-19, enrolled during active disease. Specimen: peripheral blood. The rearrangement joins TRBV5-6 to TRBJ1-1; D perhaps matches TRBD1 (6 bases). The chain's CDR3 is CASSNRQVWGTEAFF. DNA of the CDR3: TGTGCCAGCAGCAACAGACAGGTATGGGGCACTGAAGCTTTCTTT.